This is a list of T cell receptor beta chains from one sample in a study of T-cell memory formation after mild COVID-19. Using its own MiXCR run on the 5' RACE reads, TCRdb lists one record per CDR3 protein. This sample has 450,000 or so distinct CDR3 sequences; more than 20% occur once, and the top ten carry 12%. The sequenced material came from PBMCs or a T cell subset sorted from them (not recorded which). Receptors were obtained from an adult woman who had mild COVID-19 (a few samples of this study predate the infection). Cell type and time point are not known. The CDR3 runs from the conserved cysteine through the conserved F or W. Fields, in order: V gene, clone size, CDR3 protein. A clone size is listed for some rows: how often the clone was seen (once, few, many), or a class if it is expanded.

TRBV21-1,NA,CASSNGVAKNIQYF
TRBV11-2,NA,CASSLVGQPLTDTQYF
TRBV5-6,NA,CASSAGQGWGSPLHF
TRBV4-1,few,CASSQEGTTSYEQYF
TRBV5-6,few,CASSFRVGSSYNEQFF
TRBV6-1,few,CASSADHRDRGRADTQYF
TRBV6-5,few,CASSQREAGRGGYGYTF
TRBV6-5,few,CASSYLGSLGGELFF
TRBV24-1,NA,CATSSGRGYNEQFF
TRBV7-2,NA,CASSPHPMPYEQYF
TRBV6-2/TRBV6-3,NA,CASRMTSSYEQYF
TRBV7-9,NA,CASSLAHYEQYF
TRBV4-2,few,CASSQAISGGGYGYTF
TRBV6-5,NA,CATRSTYEQYF
TRBV5-1,NA,CASSIPGRLSSYEQYF
TRBV6-5,NA,CASSPVAVQGTQYF
TRBV29-1,few,CSFGPQYF
TRBV20-1,few,CSASVGKGSYEQYF
TRBV18,once,CASSPRAGSYNSPLHF
TRBV27,NA,CASSSRDRGLMNTEAFF
TRBV9,few,CASSVYGTSRADTQYF
TRBV20-1,NA,CSARTNSNQPQHF
TRBV5-4,NA,CASSLGGRLPYEQYF
TRBV9,few,CASSTPKTGGATGELFF
TRBV6-2/TRBV6-3,few,CASSYSSTGNQPQHF
TRBV12-3/TRBV12-4,NA,CASSQRTGKIYEQYF
TRBV7-9,NA,CASSFGQGDAKNIQYF
TRBV18,few,CASSPDRQENYEQYF
TRBV7-2,NA,CASSLAVARTDTQYF
TRBV12-3/TRBV12-4,NA,CASSLQGRREAFF
TRBV30,NA,CAWSGPYTDTQYF
TRBV7-9,few,CASSHILGNIQYF
TRBV30,NA,CAWSVYAADTQYF